This TCR beta chain was recovered during a study of blood T cells in healthy people across ages. The CDR3 covers 17 residues. Per germline, CDR1 SQVTM and CDR2 ANQGSEA. Unmatched junction bases numbered 9, after V lost 5 bases and J lost 0 bases. Isolation yielded PBMCs, at least 7 million per sample, in every case. For the second PCR, which ran for about 6 to 12 cycles, a sample-barcoded 5' primer and a J-beta primer mix were used. TCRdb reprocessed the 5' RACE reads via MiXCR and lists one record per CDR3 protein. This sample carries about 1.4 million distinct CDR3 sequences, roughly 59% of them seen once, and the ten largest clones take 6.7%.

The rearrangement joins TRBV29-1 to TRBJ2-6; TRBD1 aligns across 8 bases. This sequence was found in a man younger than 35 in good health. Specimen: blood. The CDR3 region has the DNA TGCAGCGTTACGACAGGGGCCTATTACTCTGGGGCCAACGTCCTGACTTTC. It translates to CSVTTGAYYSGANVLTF.